Below are 22 T cell receptor beta chains sequenced from a single sample in a study of blood T cell repertoires in COVID-19. This table comes from immunoSEQ multiplex PCR, and its TCRdb copy is limited to in-frame clones, with some not included. The table records more than 200,000 clones, about 84% of them present only once. Sequencing was performed on peripheral blood. The receptors derive from a woman older than 75 with acute or convalescent COVID-19.

The J gene is TRBJ2-3, the V gene TRBV3-1 (or the pseudogene TRBV3-2); 11 nucleotides line up with TRBD2. This CDR3 comprises 16 residues. V gave up 4 bases and J gave up 2 bases; unmatched junction bases: 5. Germline CDR1 is LGHDT and CDR2 is YNNKEL (reference sequence). The CDR3 DNA reads TGTGCCAGCAGCCGCACTAGCGGGGGCTTCACAGATACGCAGTATTTT. It encodes CASSRTSGGFTDTQYF.

This rearrangement joins TRBV6-1 to TRBJ1-2; 7 positions match TRBD1. V shed 2 bases, J shed 8 bases, and the junction held 11 bases outside the gene matches. The CDR3 has 15 residues. Germline V gene lookup returns CDR1 MNHNS and CDR2 SASEGT. The CDR3 coding sequence is TGTGCCAGCAGTGAACCAACGACAGGGTCTGAGGGCTACACCTTC. Translated, it gives CASSEPTTGSEGYTF.

This clone was seen a few times. The chain recombines TRBV19 with TRBJ1-5, with D possibly being TRBD1 (5 bases). Germline values: CDR1 LNHDA, CDR2 SQIVND (reference sequence). This CDR3 spans 14 amino acids. V was shortened by 5 bases and J by 1 base, with 9 bases between the two germline ends. CDR3 loop: CASSWGGSNQPQHF. DNA of the CDR3: TGTGCCAGTAGTTGGGGGGGAAGCAATCAGCCCCAGCATTTT.

The V gene is TRBV5-6, the J gene TRBJ1-6; D possibly corresponds to TRBD1 (5 bases). Trimming removed 6 bases at V and 10 bases at J, with 17 bases between. The germline gives CDR1 SGHDT, CDR2 YYEEEE. This CDR3 is 14 amino acids long. The CDR3 nucleotides read TGTGCCAGCAAATACCAGGCCGGGGGGTCACCCCTCCACTTT. Its protein is CASKYQAGGSPLHF.

V and J are TRBV11-2 and TRBJ1-2; D not certain. Germline lookup yields CDR1 SGHAT and CDR2 FQNNGV. The germline V and J ends were trimmed by 5 bases and 0 bases, with 13 bases remaining between them. This CDR3 is 15 amino acids long. The CDR3 loop reads CASSPRERTNYGYTF. CDR3 coding DNA: TGTGCCAGCAGCCCGCGGGAGCGAACTAACTATGGCTACACCTTC.

This CDR3 reads CATSDRGQGGLADTQYF. The DNA of the CDR3 is TGTGCCACCAGTGACCGGGGACAGGGTGGTTTGGCAGATACGCAGTATTTT. This chain connects TRBV24-1 to TRBJ2-3; 9 bases map to TRBD1. The CDR3 consists of 17 residues. V shed 4 bases, J shed 4 bases, and the junction held 11 bases outside the gene matches. Germline V CDR1 and CDR2: KGHDR, SFDVKD.

This clone showed up just a few times. The chain combines TRBV18 with TRBJ1-3; TRBD1 matches at 8 bases. The V segment lost 0 bases and the J segment 9 bases; nucleotides outside the gene matches: 4. Germline CDR1 KGHSH, CDR2 LQKENI. This CDR3 spans 14 amino acids. CDR3 sequence reads: CASSPPSRGPTIYF. The CDR3 DNA follows: TGTGCCAGCTCACCACCCTCCAGGGGGCCCACCATATATTTT.

The chain is built from TRBV9 and TRBJ2-1; 11 bases are shared with TRBD2. This CDR3 is built from 14 residues. Germline values: CDR1 SGDLS, CDR2 YYNGEE. Unmatched junction bases numbered 8, after V lost 2 bases and J lost 13 bases. The CDR3 is CASSVERGTSGQFF. Here the CDR3 DNA reads TGTGCCAGCAGCGTCGAAAGGGGGACTAGCGGTCAGTTCTTC.

This chain connects TRBV28 to TRBJ2-7; 7 nucleotides align to TRBD2. The junction had 23 bases not matched to a gene; V was cut back by 5 bases and J by 1 base. The germline V gene has CDR1 MDHEN and CDR2 SYDVKM. There are 20 residues in the CDR3. The CDR3 region is CASSGGTAHESGGRSYEQYF. The CDR3 bases are TGTGCCAGCAGTGGCGGGACGGCCCACGAGTCGGGCGGGAGATCCTACGAGCAGTACTTC. The full variable domain, with the rest looked up from reference TRBV28 and TRBJ2-7, is DVKVTQSSRYLVKRTGEKVFLECVQDMDHENMFWYRQDPGLGLRLIYFSYDVKMKEKGDIPEGYSVSREKKERFSLILESASTNQTSMYLCASSGGTAHESGGRSYEQYFGPGTRLTVT.

V gene TRBV6-5 combines with J gene TRBJ1-4; D may be TRBD1 (6 bases). This CDR3 spans 15 amino acids. Trimming stripped 0 bases from V and 8 bases from J, with 13 bases between. The germline gives CDR1 MNHEY, CDR2 SVGAGI. The CDR3 is CASSYSPTGFEKLFF. The CDR3 region has the DNA TGTGCCAGCAGTTACTCGCCCACAGGGTTCGAAAAACTGTTTTTT.

This chain links TRBV27 with TRBJ2-2; 11 nucleotides line up with TRBD2. The CDR3 is 16 residues long. Germline lookup yields CDR1 MNHEY and CDR2 SMNVEV (reference sequence). J gave up 5 bases and V 8 bases, and 10 bases lay outside the gene matches. The CDR3 loop reads CASVDLAGGQTGELFF. The CDR3 coding sequence is TGTGCCAGCGTTGATCTAGCGGGAGGACAGACCGGGGAGCTGTTTTTT.

The chain links TRBV19 to TRBJ2-1; D perhaps matches TRBD2 (6 bases). The CDR3 loop spans 15 amino acids. Looked up from germline, CDR1 is LNHDA and CDR2 is SQIVND (reference sequence). V shed 6 bases and J shed 3 bases, with 15 bases lying between them. The CDR3 region has the DNA TGTGCCAGTAGATTGGCGGGCGGGAACTACAATGAGCAGTTCTTC. Translating gives CASRLAGGNYNEQFF.

The chain joins TRBV6-1 to TRBJ2-4; the match to TRBD1 covers 8 bases. The CDR3 is made up of 15 amino acids. With V trimmed by 3 bases and J by 9 bases, 10 bases remained unmatched. Germline values: CDR1 MNHNS, CDR2 SASEGT. CDR3 in amino acids: CASSDRGRGLLIQYF. In DNA form, the CDR3 reads TGTGCCAGCAGTGATAGGGGCAGGGGGCTCCTCATTCAGTACTTC.

This clone was counted only a few times. The rearrangement uses TRBV19 and TRBJ1-5, with D perhaps matching TRBD1 (5 bases). The CDR3 contains 16 residues. Germline V gene data show CDR1 as LNHDA and CDR2 as SQIVND (reference sequence). The V and J ends lost 3 bases and 2 bases respectively, with 14 bases between them. DNA of the CDR3: TGTGCCAGTAGTATCCGACCAGGGCGAGGCAATCAGCCCCAGCATTTT. Its translation is CASSIRPGRGNQPQHF.

The V and J genes are TRBV30 and TRBJ1-1; D is unresolved. V lost 4 bases to trimming and J lost 3 bases, with 9 bases between them. The germline V gene has CDR1 GTSNPN and CDR2 SVGIG (reference sequence). This CDR3 has 12 residues. The CDR3: CAWNGEDTEAFF. The CDR3 DNA follows: TGTGCCTGGAATGGTGAGGACACTGAAGCTTTCTTT.

This clone has only one observation. The rearrangement joins TRBV2 to TRBJ2-3; the D is unclear. Trimming shortened V by 7 bases and J by 3 bases, and 11 bases separated the two germline ends. The CDR3 totals 13 residues. Germline loops: CDR1 SNHLY, CDR2 FYNNEI. CDR3 sequence: CASMRSLTDTQYF. The CDR3 DNA is TGTGCCAGCATGAGGTCCCTGACAGATACGCAGTATTTT.

This clone was recorded a few times. J is TRBJ2-4 and V is TRBV4-1, with D perhaps TRBD2 (6 bases). V was cut by 0 bases and J by 7 bases, with 16 bases left in between. Germline CDR1 and CDR2: MGHRA and YSYEKL. The CDR3 spans 16 residues. In DNA, the CDR3 is TGCGCCAGCAGCCAAGAGGTGGGGGGAGGACTGAACATTCAGTACTTC. It is translated as CASSQEVGGGLNIQYF.

V is TRBV6-5 and J is TRBJ1-1, with 10 bases identical to TRBD1. Germline values: CDR1 MNHEY, CDR2 SVGAGI. CDR3 length equals 14 residues. V lost 6 bases to trimming and J lost 3 bases; unmatched junction nucleotides: 4. In DNA form, the CDR3 reads TGTGCCAGCAGCGGGGACAGGGGAGACACTGAAGCTTTCTTT. This translates into CASSGDRGDTEAFF.

This chain uses TRBV6-5 with TRBJ2-2, with 10 bases fitting TRBD1. The ends lost 6 bases at V and 2 bases at J; junction bases unmatched: 3. This CDR3 region has 15 residues. Per the germline V gene, CDR1 is MNHEY and CDR2 is SVGAGI. CDR3 coding DNA: TGTGCCAGCAGCTGGACAGGGGGAAACACCGGGGAGCTGTTTTTT. It yields the protein CASSWTGGNTGELFF.

The chain carries TRBV5-6 and TRBJ1-4; TRBD1 is a possible D gene (5 bases). In germline, CDR1 is SGHDT, CDR2 YYEEEE. The CDR3 is 15 residues long. V was clipped by 4 bases and J by 3 bases, with 13 bases between them. The CDR3: CASSPFGGSNEKLFF. CDR3 in DNA: TGTGCCAGCAGCCCCTTCGGGGGGTCTAATGAAAAACTGTTTTTT.

CDR3 residues: CASSYAQLNTEAFF. CDR3 sequence (DNA): TGTGCCAGCAGTTATGCGCAACTGAACACTGAAGCTTTCTTT. The chain employs TRBV28 and TRBJ1-1; D is unresolved. The germline CDR1 and CDR2 sequences are MDHEN and SYDVKM. This CDR3 is 14 amino acids long. Trimming took off 4 bases at V and 0 bases at J, with 9 bases between the two ends.

V usage is TRBV19 and J usage is TRBJ1-6; 9 bases line up with TRBD1. This CDR3 comprises 15 residues. Trimming took 4 bases from V and 8 from J; bases not matched to a gene: 6. Germline V gene sequence: CDR1 LNHDA, CDR2 SQIVND (reference sequence). The CDR3 protein is CASSTTGGRDSPLHF. DNA for the CDR3: TGTGCCAGTAGTACCACAGGGGGCCGGGATTCACCCCTCCACTTT.